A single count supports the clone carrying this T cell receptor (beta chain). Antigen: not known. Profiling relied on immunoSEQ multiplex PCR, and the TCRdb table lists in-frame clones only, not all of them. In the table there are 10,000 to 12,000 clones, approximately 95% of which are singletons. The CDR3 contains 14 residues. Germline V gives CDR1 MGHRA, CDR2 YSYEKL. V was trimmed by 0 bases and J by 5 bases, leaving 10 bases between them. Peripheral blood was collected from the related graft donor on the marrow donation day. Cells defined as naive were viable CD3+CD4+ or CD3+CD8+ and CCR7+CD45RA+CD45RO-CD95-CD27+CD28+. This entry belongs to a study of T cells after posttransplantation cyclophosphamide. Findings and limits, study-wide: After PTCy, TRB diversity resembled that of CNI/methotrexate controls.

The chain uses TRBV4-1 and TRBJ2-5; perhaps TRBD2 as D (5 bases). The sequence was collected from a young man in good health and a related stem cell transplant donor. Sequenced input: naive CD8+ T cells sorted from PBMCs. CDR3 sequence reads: CASSQESGLETQYF. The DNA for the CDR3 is TGCGCCAGCAGCCAAGAAAGCGGCTTGGAGACCCAGTACTTC.